This TCR beta chain is drawn from a study of T cell responses to AZD1222 COVID-19 vaccine. Germline-derived CDR1 and CDR2 are MDHEN and SYDVKM. Trimming cost V 7 bases and J 4 bases, with 13 bases left between them. This CDR3 comprises 13 residues. Findings of the study overall: Repertoires were sampled only after the peak T cell response.

This clone was counted between two and nine times. Its antigen is unknown. The method was immunoSEQ multiplex PCR; TCRdb's version includes in-frame clones alone and lacks a portion of them. The sample lists 210,000 or so clones, around 94% occurring once. The chain carries TRBV28 and TRBJ1-2; maybe TRBD1 (5 bases). This receptor was identified in an adult who received the MenACWY meningococcal vaccine as a control. Sample: peripheral blood, taken 28 days after the second dose of the MenACWY control vaccine. CDR3 residues: CASTTPGAYGYTF. CDR3 coding DNA: TGTGCCAGCACCACCCCTGGGGCCTATGGCTACACCTTC.